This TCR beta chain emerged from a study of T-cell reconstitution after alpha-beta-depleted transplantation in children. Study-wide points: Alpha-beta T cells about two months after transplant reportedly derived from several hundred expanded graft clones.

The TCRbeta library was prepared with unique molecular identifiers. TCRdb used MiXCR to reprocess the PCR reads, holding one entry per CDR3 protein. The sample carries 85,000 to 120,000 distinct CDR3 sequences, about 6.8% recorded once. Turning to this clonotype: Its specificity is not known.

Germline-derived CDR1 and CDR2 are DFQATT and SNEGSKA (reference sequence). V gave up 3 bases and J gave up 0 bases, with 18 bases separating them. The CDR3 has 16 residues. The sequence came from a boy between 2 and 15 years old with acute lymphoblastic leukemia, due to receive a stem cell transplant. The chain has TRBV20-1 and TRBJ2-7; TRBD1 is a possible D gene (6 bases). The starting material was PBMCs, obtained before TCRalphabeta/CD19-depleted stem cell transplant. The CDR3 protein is CSARGVWGRSSYEQYF. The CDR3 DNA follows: TGCAGTGCTAGGGGGGTTTGGGGGCGGAGCTCCTACGAGCAGTACTTC.